The 30 T cell receptor beta chains below come from one sample, sequenced in a study of T cells in Graves' hyperthyroidism and ophthalmopathy. TCR beta CDR3 regions were amplified from RNA transcripts. The study used the HTBI primer set for a first-round RT-PCR of the TCR CDR3. TCRdb fed the multiplex PCR reads into MiXCR, producing one record per CDR3 protein. This table has about 560,000 distinct CDR3 sequences, over 15% appearing once. Specimen: blood. These receptors came from a woman between 18 and 30 years old with Graves' hyperthyroidism.

In this sample, this clonotype turned up many times. V and J are TRBV3-1 and TRBJ2-3; no clear D. The CDR3 has 12 amino acids. The germline V and J ends were trimmed by 2 bases and 6 bases, with 6 bases remaining between them. CDR1 and CDR2 from the germline V gene are LGHDT and YNNKEL (reference sequence). CDR3 bases: TGTGCCAGCAGCCAATCCGAGGATACGCAGTATTTT. Translation: CASSQSEDTQYF.

This rearrangement joins TRBV28 to TRBJ2-2, with D unresolved. The V and J ends lost 7 bases and 2 bases respectively, with 8 bases between them. Germline V CDR1 and CDR2: MDHEN, SYDVKM. This CDR3 has 13 amino acids. The CDR3 region is CASMVGNTGELFF. The CDR3 DNA reads TGTGCCAGCATGGTAGGCAACACCGGGGAGCTGTTTTTT.

This clonotype was observed many times. This chain joins TRBV9 and TRBJ2-1; no definite D call. This CDR3 spans 14 amino acids. CDR1 is SGDLS, CDR2 YYNGEE, per germline. Trimming removed 4 bases from V and 9 bases from J, with 17 bases in between. As DNA, the CDR3 is TGTGCCAGCAGCTTCGACACAGTTTCCGGTGAGCAGTTCTTC. This sequence encodes CASSFDTVSGEQFF. Drawing the rest from reference TRBV9 and TRBJ2-1, the complete variable domain is DSGVTQTPKHLITATGQRVTLRCSPRSGDLSVYWYQQSLDQGLQFLIQYYNGEERAKGNILERFSAQQFPDLHSELNLSSLELGDSALYFCASSFDTVSGEQFFGPGTRLTVL.

This clonotype appeared many times. The chain recombines TRBV28 with TRBJ2-2; the D gene is possibly TRBD2 (7 bases). The CDR3 length is 17 residues. The V end lost 1 base, the J end lost 8 bases, and 20 bases lay between the germline ends. CDR1 is MDHEN, CDR2 SYDVKM, per germline. In DNA form, the CDR3 reads TGTGCCAGCAGTTTATCGCCAAGGGACGCGGGGGCAGGGGAGCTGTTTTTT. Its translation is CASSLSPRDAGAGELFF.

As concerns this clonotype: With a much larger clone just one base away, this may be a read error. The V call is TRBV24-1, the J call TRBJ2-3, with 7 nucleotides matching TRBD2. CDR1 is KGHDR and CDR2 is SFDVKD in the germline V gene. The CDR3 covers 16 residues. DNA of the CDR3: TGTGCCACCAGTGATCGTACTAGCGACCTCACAGGTACGCAGTATTTT. Its protein is CATSDRTSDLTGTQYF.

This clonotype showed up many times. The gene calls are TRBV12-3 or TRBV12-4 and TRBJ1-1; D perhaps matches TRBD1 (5 bases). V shed 1 base and J shed 5 bases, with 11 bases lying between them. The CDR3 consists of 14 residues. The CDR3, as DNA: TGTGCCAGCAGTTTAGTGGGGGGGGGGACTGAAGCTTTCTTT. It specifies CASSLVGGGTEAFF.

The rearrangement uses TRBV20-1 and TRBJ2-5; D might be TRBD1 or TRBD2, each matching 6 bases. The CDR3 totals 13 residues. V was trimmed by 4 bases and J by 5 bases, leaving 14 bases between them. Germline CDR1 DFQATT, CDR2 SNEGSKA (reference sequence). As DNA, the CDR3 is TGCAGTGCTACTCATCAGGGGAGGGAGACCCAGTACTTC. Translated, it gives CSATHQGRETQYF.

The sample holds a few counts of this clonotype. V gene TRBV5-1 combines with J gene TRBJ2-1; 7 bases map to TRBD1. Germline loops: CDR1 SGHRS, CDR2 YFSETQ. The CDR3 is 16 amino acids. V was pared by 4 bases and J by 4 bases, with 11 bases of the junction left unmatched. CDR3 DNA sequence: TGCGCCAGCAGCCCGGACAGGACCCAGGGGTACAATGAGCAGTTCTTC. It codes for CASSPDRTQGYNEQFF.

CDR3: CASMPRRLADTDTQYF. DNA of the CDR3: TGTGCCAGTATGCCCCGGAGGCTAGCGGACACAGATACGCAGTATTTT. This chain joins TRBV19 and TRBJ2-3; TRBD2 matches at 7 bases. Germline CDR1 and CDR2: LNHDA and SQIVND (reference sequence). This CDR3 contains 16 residues. V shed 7 bases and J 2 bases; nucleotides not matched to a gene: 12.

This clonotype was counted between two and nine times. The rearrangement joins TRBV24-1 to TRBJ2-1; 11 nucleotides align to TRBD2. The ends lost 3 bases at V and 6 bases at J; junction bases unmatched: 6. The CDR3 length is 16 residues. The germline V gene has CDR1 KGHDR and CDR2 SFDVKD. The CDR3 loop is CATSDPVAGGINEQFF. The CDR3 DNA sequence: TGTGCCACCAGTGATCCTGTAGCGGGAGGGATCAATGAGCAGTTCTTC.

This clonotype has only a few counts. The chain couples TRBV4-3 to TRBJ1-5; D gene unclear. CDR3 size: 15 residues. V lost 0 bases and J lost 6, with 12 bases in between. The germline V gene has CDR1 LGHNA and CDR2 YSLEER. In DNA form, the CDR3 reads TGCGCCAGCAGCCAAGATCTTCCAGGTGGTCAGCCCCAGCATTTT. Translating it yields CASSQDLPGGQPQHF.

The rearrangement joins TRBV20-1 to TRBJ1-2; a possible D gene is TRBD1 (5 bases). The V gene lost 2 bases and the J gene lost 8 bases, with 15 bases spanning the gap. This CDR3 spans 13 amino acids. Germline CDR1 is DFQATT and CDR2 is SNEGSKA (reference sequence). CDR3 sequence reads: CSARKDKITGYTF. CDR3 DNA sequence: TGCAGTGCTAGAAAGGACAAGATAACGGGCTACACCTTC.

The gene calls are TRBV19 and TRBJ2-1, with a possible D match to TRBD2 (5 bases). V lost 7 bases, J lost 4 bases, and 17 bases lay in between. CDR1 and CDR2 from the germline V gene are LNHDA and SQIVND (reference sequence). CDR3 length equals 15 residues. The CDR3 DNA sequence: TGTGCCAGTACCTCGGACGGGAACAGTTACAATGAGCAGTTCTTC. This translates into CASTSDGNSYNEQFF.

A remark on this clonotype: The junction and the germline gene differ at one end; a read error may be behind it. This rearrangement joins TRBV18 to TRBJ2-7; no reliable D call. The CDR3 is made up of 12 amino acids. From germline, CDR1 is KGHSH and CDR2 LQKENI. CDR3 loop: CASAPSSYEQYF. The CDR3 DNA reads as TGTGCCAGCGCACCAAGCAGCTACGAGCAGTACTTC. The full variable domain, with the rest looked up from reference TRBV18 and TRBJ2-7, is NAGVMQNPRHLVRRRGQEARLRCSPMKGHSHVYWYRQLPEEGLKFMVYLQKENIIDESGMPKERFSAEFPKEGPSILRIQQVVRGDSAAYFCASAPSSYEQYFGPGTRLTVT.

Comment on this clonotype: This may stem from a read error, because a much larger clone lies one nucleotide away. This rearrangement joins TRBV24-1 to TRBJ2-1; D may match TRBD1 or TRBD2 (5 bases each). Germline CDR1 and CDR2: KGHDR and SFDVKD. This CDR3 contains 16 residues. V lost 3 bases and J 13 bases, leaving 24 bases between the germline ends. CDR3 protein: CATSDATGTNQETQFF. For the CDR3, the DNA is TGTGCCACCAGTGATGCCACCGGGACGAACCAAGAGACCCAGTTCTTC.

As for this clonotype: A much bigger clone sits one base away, suggesting this may be a read error. In nucleotides, the CDR3 is TGTGCCAGCAGCTCAGCGGGAGGCTCCTACAATGAGCAGCTCTTC. Translating gives CASSSAGGSYNEQLF. The chain is built from TRBV7-9 and TRBJ2-1, with 9 nucleotides matching TRBD2. This CDR3 contains 15 residues. Germline CDR1 is SEHNR and CDR2 is FQNEAQ (reference sequence).

As for this clonotype: A much more abundant neighbour one base away suggests this may be a read error. The chain is built from TRBV12-3 or TRBV12-4 and TRBJ2-5, with 9 bases that match TRBD1. V dropped 5 bases and J dropped 10; count of bases not matched to a gene: 11. The CDR3 runs 14 residues. CDR3 DNA sequence: TGTGCCAGCAGTACCCGGACAGGGGAAATAGTCCAGTACTTC. As protein: CASSTRTGEIVQYF.

J is TRBJ2-2 and V is TRBV28; TRBD1 matches at 9 bases. Germline assignment: CDR1 MDHEN and CDR2 SYDVKM. J gave up 6 bases and V 5 bases, and 7 bases lay outside the gene matches. This CDR3 spans 15 amino acids. The CDR3 DNA is TGTGCCAGCAGTCCACCGGACAGGGGAGCCGGGGAGCTGTTTTTT. This gives the protein CASSPPDRGAGELFF.

This clonotype was detected many times. This chain connects TRBV27 to TRBJ2-2; D might be TRBD1 (6 bases). Trimming removed 9 bases from V and 1 base from J, with 9 bases in between. Germline V gene lookup returns CDR1 MNHEY and CDR2 SMNVEV (reference sequence). The length of the CDR3 is 13 residues. The CDR3 DNA follows: TGTGCCAGTCCGACAGGGAACACCGGGGAGCTGTTTTTT. This encodes CASPTGNTGELFF.

There are a few counts of this clonotype. This chain connects TRBV29-1 to TRBJ1-4, with D perhaps matching TRBD1 (6 bases). Germline CDR1 SQVTM, CDR2 ANQGSEA. CDR3 length: 14 amino acids. V lost 7 bases and J 4 bases, leaving 16 bases between the germline ends. CDR3 loop: CSGGYTGINEKLFF. As DNA, the CDR3 is TGCAGCGGCGGATATACAGGGATTAATGAAAAACTGTTTTTT.

This clonotype has a handful of counts. This sequence joins TRBV5-5 and TRBJ1-1; D might be TRBD1 (6 bases). Germline V gives CDR1 SGHKS, CDR2 YYEKEE (reference sequence). The CDR3 runs 14 residues. The germline V and J ends were trimmed by 4 bases and 1 base, with 11 bases remaining between them. The CDR3 protein is CASSPTGKNTEAFF. Here the CDR3 DNA reads TGTGCCAGCAGCCCAACAGGGAAGAACACTGAAGCTTTCTTT.

The chain couples TRBV15 to TRBJ1-5, with 7 bases lining up with TRBD1. Trimming cost V 2 bases and J 2 bases; bases outside gene matches: 3. The germline V gene encodes CDR1 LNHNV and CDR2 YYDKDF (reference sequence). The CDR3 runs 15 residues. CDR3 sequence (DNA): TGTGCCACCAGCAGAAGGACAGGCGGCAATCAGCCCCAGCATTTT. This encodes CATSRRTGGNQPQHF.

This clonotype showed up many times. V gene TRBV30 combines with J gene TRBJ2-1; D is unclear. The CDR3 has 12 amino acids. The germline V gene encodes CDR1 GTSNPN and CDR2 SVGIG (reference sequence). Trimming left V 3 bases short and J 4 bases short, with 7 bases between. DNA for the CDR3: TGTGCCTGGAGCCCCATTTACAATGAGCAGTTCTTC. Amino acids: CAWSPIYNEQFF.

The CDR3 coding sequence is TGTGCCAGTAGTAAGACCCTTGGCACTGAAGCTTTCTTT. As protein: CASSKTLGTEAFF. The gene calls are TRBV19 and TRBJ1-1, with D hard to call. This CDR3 contains 13 residues. Germline assignment: CDR1 LNHDA and CDR2 SQIVND (reference sequence). Trimming removed 4 bases from V and 4 bases from J, with 10 bases in between.

This clonotype has more than one count but fewer than ten. A read error may be the cause here, since a much bigger clone is one base away. Because it lacks the conserved phenylalanine or tryptophan at the end, this CDR3 is likely a read error. The genes are TRBV3-1 and TRBJ2-7; no reliable D call. Germline CDR1 LGHDT, CDR2 YNNKEL (reference sequence). With 4 bases removed from V and 3 bases from J, the gap between germline ends came to 7 bases. The CDR3 spans 12 residues. The CDR3 coding sequence is TGTGCCAGCAGCCGGCAGGTCTACGAGCAGTACCTC. Translating gives CASSRQVYEQYL.

CDR3 DNA: TGCAGCGTTGAAGTGGAGGACAGGGCTAATGAAAAACTGTTTTTT. Protein: CSVEVEDRANEKLFF. The chain has TRBV29-1 and TRBJ1-4; 8 bases line up with TRBD1. Germline loops: CDR1 SQVTM, CDR2 ANQGSEA. Losses at the gene ends were 1 base for V and 3 bases for J; bases not matched to a gene: 4. This CDR3 is 15 amino acids long.

This clonotype was seen more than once but under ten times. V gene TRBV10-3 combines with J gene TRBJ1-5; the D is unclear. The CDR3 sequence is 13 residues long. Between the trimmed V and J ends, which lost 10 bases and 2 bases, there was a span of 12 bases. Germline V gene lookup returns CDR1 ENHRY and CDR2 SYGVKD. The CDR3 region has the DNA TGTGCCACCGACTTGGATGGCAATCAGCCCCAGCATTTT. It yields the protein CATDLDGNQPQHF.

This clonotype was observed a few times. This chain uses TRBV20-1 with TRBJ1-2; perhaps TRBD1 as D (6 bases). With 5 bases removed from V and 2 bases from J, the gap between germline ends came to 12 bases. CDR1 and CDR2 (germline): DFQATT, SNEGSKA (reference sequence). The CDR3 runs 13 residues. CDR3 DNA sequence: TGCAGTGCTCAAAGCGGGACAAACTATGGCTACACCTTC. It translates to CSAQSGTNYGYTF.

Ten or more counts support this clonotype. The chain couples TRBV20-1 to TRBJ2-1, with no clear D. The CDR3 spans 12 residues. V lost 2 bases and J lost 7, with 9 bases in between. Germline V gene data show CDR1 as DFQATT and CDR2 as SNEGSKA (reference sequence). CDR3 nucleotide sequence: TGCAGTGCTAGAAGGGCAGAGAATGAGCAGTTCTTC. This translates into CSARRAENEQFF.

This clonotype was counted between two and nine times. This sequence joins TRBV27 and TRBJ2-7; D is undetermined. The CDR3 totals 13 residues. Trimming shortened V by 6 bases and J by 3 bases, and 12 bases separated the two germline ends. Germline V CDR1 and CDR2: MNHEY, SMNVEV (reference sequence). CDR3 region: CASSPADRYEQYF. The CDR3 bases are TGTGCCAGCAGCCCTGCGGACCGCTACGAGCAGTACTTC.